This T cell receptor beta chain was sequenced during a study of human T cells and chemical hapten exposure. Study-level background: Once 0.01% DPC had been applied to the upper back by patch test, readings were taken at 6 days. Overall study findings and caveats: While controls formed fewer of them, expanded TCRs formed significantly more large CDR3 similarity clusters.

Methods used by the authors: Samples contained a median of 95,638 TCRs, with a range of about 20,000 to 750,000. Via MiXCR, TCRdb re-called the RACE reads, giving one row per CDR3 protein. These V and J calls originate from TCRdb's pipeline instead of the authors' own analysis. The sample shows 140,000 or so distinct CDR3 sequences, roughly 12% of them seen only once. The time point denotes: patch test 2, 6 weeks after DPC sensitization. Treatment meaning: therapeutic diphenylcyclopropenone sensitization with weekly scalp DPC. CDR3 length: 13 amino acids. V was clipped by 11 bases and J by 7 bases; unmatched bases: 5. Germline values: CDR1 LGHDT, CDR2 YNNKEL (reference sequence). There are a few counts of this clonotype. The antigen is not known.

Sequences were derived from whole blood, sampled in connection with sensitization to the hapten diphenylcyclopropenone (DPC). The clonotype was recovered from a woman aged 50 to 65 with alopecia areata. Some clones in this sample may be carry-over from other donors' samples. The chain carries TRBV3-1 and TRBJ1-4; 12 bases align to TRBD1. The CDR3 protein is CAAGQGASEKLFF. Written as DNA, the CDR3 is TGTGCCGCGGGACAGGGGGCCAGTGAAAAACTGTTTTTT. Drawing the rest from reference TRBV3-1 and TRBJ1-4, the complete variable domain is DTAVSQTPKYLVTQMGNDKSIKCEQNLGHDTMYWYKQDSKKFLKIMFSYNNKELIINETVPNRFSPKSPDKAHLNLHINSLELGDSAVYFCAAGQGASEKLFFGSGTQLSVL.